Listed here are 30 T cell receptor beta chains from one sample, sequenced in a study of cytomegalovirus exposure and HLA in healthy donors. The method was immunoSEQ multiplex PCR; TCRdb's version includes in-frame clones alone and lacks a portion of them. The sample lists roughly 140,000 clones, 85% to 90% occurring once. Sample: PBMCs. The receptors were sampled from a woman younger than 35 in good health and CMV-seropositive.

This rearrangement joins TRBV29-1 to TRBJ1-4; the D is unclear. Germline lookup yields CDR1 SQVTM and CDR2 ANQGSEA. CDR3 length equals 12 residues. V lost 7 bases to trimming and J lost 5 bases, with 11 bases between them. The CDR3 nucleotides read TGCAGCGCCGTAGAACCGAATGAAAAACTGTTTTTT. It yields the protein CSAVEPNEKLFF.

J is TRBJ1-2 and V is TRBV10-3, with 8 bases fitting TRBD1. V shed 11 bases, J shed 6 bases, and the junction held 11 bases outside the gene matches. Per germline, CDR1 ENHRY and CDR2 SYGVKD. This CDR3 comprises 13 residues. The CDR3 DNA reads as TGTGCCGCTAACCGACAGGGGTGGGATGGCTACACCTTC. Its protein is CAANRQGWDGYTF.

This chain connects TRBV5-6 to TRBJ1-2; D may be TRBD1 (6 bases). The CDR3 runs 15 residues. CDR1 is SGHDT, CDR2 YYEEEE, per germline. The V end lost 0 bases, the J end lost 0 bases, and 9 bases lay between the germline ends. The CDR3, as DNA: TGTGCCAGCAGCTTGGGAGACAGGTCTAACTATGGCTACACCTTC. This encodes CASSLGDRSNYGYTF.

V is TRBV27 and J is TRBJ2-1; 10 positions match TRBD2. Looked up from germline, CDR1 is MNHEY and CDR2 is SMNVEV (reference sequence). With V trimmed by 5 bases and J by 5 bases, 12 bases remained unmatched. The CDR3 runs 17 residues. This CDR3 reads CASSLDSGTSADNEQFF. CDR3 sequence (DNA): TGTGCCAGCAGTCTCGACTCCGGGACTAGCGCCGACAATGAGCAGTTCTTC.

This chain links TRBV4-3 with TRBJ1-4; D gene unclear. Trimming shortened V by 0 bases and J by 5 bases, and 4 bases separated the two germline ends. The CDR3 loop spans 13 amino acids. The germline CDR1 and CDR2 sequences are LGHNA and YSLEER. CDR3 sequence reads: CASSQDRNEKLFF. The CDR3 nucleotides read TGCGCCAGCAGCCAAGACAGAAATGAAAAACTGTTTTTT.

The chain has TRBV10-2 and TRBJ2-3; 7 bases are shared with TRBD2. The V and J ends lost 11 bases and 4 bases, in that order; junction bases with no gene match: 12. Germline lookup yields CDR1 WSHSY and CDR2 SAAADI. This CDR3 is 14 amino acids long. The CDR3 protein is CAASSAGDADTQYF. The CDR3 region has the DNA TGCGCCGCCTCATCGGCGGGAGACGCAGATACGCAGTATTTT.

In nucleotides, the CDR3 is TGTGCCAGCAGAACGGGACTAGCAACCGGGGAGCTGTTTTTT. As protein: CASRTGLATGELFF. The chain links TRBV6-5 to TRBJ2-2; 9 bases line up with TRBD2. The CDR3 loop spans 14 amino acids. Germline V gene sequence: CDR1 MNHEY, CDR2 SVGAGI. The ends lost 6 bases at V and 5 bases at J; junction bases unmatched: 4.

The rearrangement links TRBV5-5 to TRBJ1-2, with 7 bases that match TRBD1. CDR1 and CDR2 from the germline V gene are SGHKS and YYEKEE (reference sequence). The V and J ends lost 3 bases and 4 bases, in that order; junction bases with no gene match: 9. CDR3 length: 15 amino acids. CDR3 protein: CASSSGTGQIYGYTF. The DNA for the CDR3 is TGTGCCAGCAGCTCCGGCACGGGACAGATCTATGGCTACACCTTC.

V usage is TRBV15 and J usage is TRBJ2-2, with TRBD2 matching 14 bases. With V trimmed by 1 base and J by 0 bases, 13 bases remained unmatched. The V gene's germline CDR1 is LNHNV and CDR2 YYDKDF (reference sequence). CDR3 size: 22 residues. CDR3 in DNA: TGTGCCACCAGCAGAGGGGGGCCGGGACTAGCGGGAGCCCGAGCGAACACCGGGGAGCTGTTTTTT. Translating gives CATSRGGPGLAGARANTGELFF.

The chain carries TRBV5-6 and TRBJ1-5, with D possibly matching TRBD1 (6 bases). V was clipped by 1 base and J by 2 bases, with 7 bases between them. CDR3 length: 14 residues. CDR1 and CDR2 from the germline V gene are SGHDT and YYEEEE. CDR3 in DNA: TGTGCCAGCAGCTTGAGGACAGGCAATCAGCCCCAGCATTTT. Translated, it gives CASSLRTGNQPQHF.

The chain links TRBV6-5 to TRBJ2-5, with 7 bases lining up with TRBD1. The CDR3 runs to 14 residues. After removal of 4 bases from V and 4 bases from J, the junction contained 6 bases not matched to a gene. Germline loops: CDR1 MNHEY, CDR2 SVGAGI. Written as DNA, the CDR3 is TGTGCCAGCAGTTTCACAGGGGTGGGAGAGACCCAGTACTTC. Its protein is CASSFTGVGETQYF.

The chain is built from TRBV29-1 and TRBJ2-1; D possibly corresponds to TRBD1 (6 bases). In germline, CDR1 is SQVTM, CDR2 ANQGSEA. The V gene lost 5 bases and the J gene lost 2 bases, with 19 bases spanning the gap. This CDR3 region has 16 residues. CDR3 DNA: TGCAGCGTTCACCTCAGGGGTGATTCGGCCTACAATGAGCAGTTCTTC. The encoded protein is CSVHLRGDSAYNEQFF.

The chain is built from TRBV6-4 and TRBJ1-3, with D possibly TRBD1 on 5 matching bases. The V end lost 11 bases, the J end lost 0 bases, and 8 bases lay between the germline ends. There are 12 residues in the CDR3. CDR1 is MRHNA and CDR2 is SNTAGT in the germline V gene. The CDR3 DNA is TGTGCCGGGGCACCCTCTGGAAACACCATATATTTT. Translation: CAGAPSGNTIYF.

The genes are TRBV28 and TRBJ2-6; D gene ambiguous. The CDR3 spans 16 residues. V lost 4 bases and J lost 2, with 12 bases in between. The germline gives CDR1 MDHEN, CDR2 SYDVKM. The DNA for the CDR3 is TGTGCCAGCAGTTCGGGTGATAGGACTGGGGCCAACGTCCTGACTTTC. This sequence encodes CASSSGDRTGANVLTF.

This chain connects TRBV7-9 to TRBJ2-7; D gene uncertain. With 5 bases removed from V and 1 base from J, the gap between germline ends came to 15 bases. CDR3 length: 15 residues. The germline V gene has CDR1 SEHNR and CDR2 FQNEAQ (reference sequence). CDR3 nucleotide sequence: TGTGCCAGCAGCCCAGTGGCCGAGGAATCCTACGAGCAGTACTTC. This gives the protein CASSPVAEESYEQYF. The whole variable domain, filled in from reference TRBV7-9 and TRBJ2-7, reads DTGVSQNPRHKITKRGQNVTFRCDPISEHNRLYWYRQTLGQGPEFLTYFQNEAQLEKSRLLSDRFSAERPKGSFSTLEIQRTEQGDSAMYLCASSPVAEESYEQYFGPGTRLTVT.

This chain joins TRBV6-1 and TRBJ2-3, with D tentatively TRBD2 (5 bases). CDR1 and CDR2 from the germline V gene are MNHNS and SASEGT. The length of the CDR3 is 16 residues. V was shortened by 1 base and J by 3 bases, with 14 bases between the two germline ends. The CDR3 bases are TGTGCCAGCAGTGAAGGGAGGAACAGCTTTACAGATACGCAGTATTTT. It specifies CASSEGRNSFTDTQYF.

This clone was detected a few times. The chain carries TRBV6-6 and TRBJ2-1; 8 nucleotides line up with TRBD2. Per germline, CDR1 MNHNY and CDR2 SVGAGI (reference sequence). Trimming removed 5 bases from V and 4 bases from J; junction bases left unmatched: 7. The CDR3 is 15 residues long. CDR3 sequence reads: CASSDTGGPYNEQFF. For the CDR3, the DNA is TGTGCCAGCAGTGATACGGGAGGGCCATACAATGAGCAGTTCTTC.

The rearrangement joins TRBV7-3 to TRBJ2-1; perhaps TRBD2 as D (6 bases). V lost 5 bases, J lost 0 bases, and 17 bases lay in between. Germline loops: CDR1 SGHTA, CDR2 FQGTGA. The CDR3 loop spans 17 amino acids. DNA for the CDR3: TGTGCCAGCAGCCCAAGACCGACTAGTGCCTCCTACAATGAGCAGTTCTTC. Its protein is CASSPRPTSASYNEQFF.

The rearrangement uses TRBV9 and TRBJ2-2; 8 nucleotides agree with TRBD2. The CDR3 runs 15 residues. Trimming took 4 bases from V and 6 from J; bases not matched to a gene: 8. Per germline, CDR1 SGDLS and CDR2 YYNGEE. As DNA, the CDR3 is TGTGCCAGCAGCAGTAGCGGGACATGGTCCGGGGAGCTGTTTTTT. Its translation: CASSSSGTWSGELFF.

CDR3 bases: TGTGCCAGCAGCCCCGAACTAGTGCACCGGTGGGAGCAGTACTTC. Translated: CASSPELVHRWEQYF. This rearrangement joins TRBV7-2 to TRBJ2-7; tentative D call: TRBD2 (5 bases). Germline CDR1 is SGHTA and CDR2 is FQGNSA. The V gene lost 5 bases and the J gene lost 7 bases, with 21 bases spanning the gap. The CDR3 extends over 15 amino acids.

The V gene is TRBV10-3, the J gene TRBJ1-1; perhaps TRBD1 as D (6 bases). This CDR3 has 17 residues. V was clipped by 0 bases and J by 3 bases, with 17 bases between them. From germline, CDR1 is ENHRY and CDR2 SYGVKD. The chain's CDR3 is CAISESTTGRMYTEAFF. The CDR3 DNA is TGTGCCATCAGTGAGTCAACGACAGGTCGGATGTACACTGAAGCTTTCTTT.

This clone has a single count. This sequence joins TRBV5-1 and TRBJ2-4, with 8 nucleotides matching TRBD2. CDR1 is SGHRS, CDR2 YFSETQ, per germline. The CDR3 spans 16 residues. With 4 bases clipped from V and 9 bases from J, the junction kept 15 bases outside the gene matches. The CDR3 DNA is TGCGCCAGCAGCGGTTCGATCGGAGCGGGAGTCGGCATTCAGTACTTC. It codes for CASSGSIGAGVGIQYF.

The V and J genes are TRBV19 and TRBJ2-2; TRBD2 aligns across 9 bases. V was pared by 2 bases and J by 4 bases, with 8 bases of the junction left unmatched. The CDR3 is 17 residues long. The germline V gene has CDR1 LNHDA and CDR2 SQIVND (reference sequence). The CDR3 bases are TGTGCCAGTAGTATACTGTCCGGCGGGAGGGGCACCGGGGAGCTGTTTTTT. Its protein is CASSILSGGRGTGELFF.

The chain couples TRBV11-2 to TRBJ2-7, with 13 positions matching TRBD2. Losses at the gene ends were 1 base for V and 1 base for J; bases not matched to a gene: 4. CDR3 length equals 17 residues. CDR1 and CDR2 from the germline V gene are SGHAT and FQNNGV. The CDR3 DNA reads TGTGCCAGCAGCTTAGGGACTAGCGGGAGTTGGTCCTACGAGCAGTACTTC. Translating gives CASSLGTSGSWSYEQYF.

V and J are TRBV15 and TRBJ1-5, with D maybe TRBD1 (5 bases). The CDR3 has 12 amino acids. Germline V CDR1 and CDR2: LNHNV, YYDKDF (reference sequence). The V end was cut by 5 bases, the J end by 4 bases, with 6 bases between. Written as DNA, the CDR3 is TGTGCCACCAGCCAGGGAAATCAGCCCCAGCATTTT. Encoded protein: CATSQGNQPQHF.

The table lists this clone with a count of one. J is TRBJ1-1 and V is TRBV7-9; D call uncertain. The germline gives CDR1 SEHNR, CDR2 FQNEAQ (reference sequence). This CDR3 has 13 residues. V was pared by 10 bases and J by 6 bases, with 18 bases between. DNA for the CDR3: TGTGCCACCAGGCACCCGCGCGGGGCTGAAGCTTTCTTT. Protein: CATRHPRGAEAFF.

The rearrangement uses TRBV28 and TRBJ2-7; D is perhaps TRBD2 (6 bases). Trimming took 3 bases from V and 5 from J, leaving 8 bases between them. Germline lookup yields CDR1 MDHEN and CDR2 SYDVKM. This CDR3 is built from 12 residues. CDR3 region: CASSLRGHEQYF. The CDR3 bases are TGTGCCAGCAGTTTGCGGGGTCACGAGCAGTACTTC.

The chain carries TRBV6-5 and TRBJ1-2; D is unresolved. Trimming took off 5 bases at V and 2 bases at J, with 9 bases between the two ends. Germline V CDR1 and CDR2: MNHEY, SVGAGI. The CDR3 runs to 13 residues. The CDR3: CASSLTSNYGYTF. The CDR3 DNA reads TGTGCCAGCAGTCTGACATCAAACTATGGCTACACCTTC.

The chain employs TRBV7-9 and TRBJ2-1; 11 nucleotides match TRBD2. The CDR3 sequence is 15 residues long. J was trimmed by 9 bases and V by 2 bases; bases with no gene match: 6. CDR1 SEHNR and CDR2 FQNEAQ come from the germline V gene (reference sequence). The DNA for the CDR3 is TGTGCCAGCAGCTTATTGTTAGCGGGAGGGCTTGAGCAGTTCTTC. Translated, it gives CASSLLLAGGLEQFF.

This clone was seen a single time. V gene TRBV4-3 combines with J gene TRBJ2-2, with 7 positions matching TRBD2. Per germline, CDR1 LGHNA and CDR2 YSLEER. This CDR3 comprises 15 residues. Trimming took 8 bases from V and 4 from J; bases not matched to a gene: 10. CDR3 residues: CASGSGGSGTGELFF. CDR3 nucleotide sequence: TGCGCCAGCGGGTCCGGCGGGAGCGGCACCGGGGAGCTGTTTTTT.